Listed here are 19 T cell receptor beta chains from one sample, sequenced in a study of spatial heterogeneity in lung cancer. The time point here: blood at routine non-recurrence follow-up after resection. Each CDR3 protein gets one entry after TCRdb re-called the 5' RACE reads with MiXCR. This sample has 85,000 to 100,000 distinct CDR3 sequences, with around 19% found just once. The sequences come from PBMCs, collected at follow-up. The receptor set was obtained from a male donor with early-stage non-small cell lung cancer.

This clonotype appeared a few times. This rearrangement joins TRBV6-5 to TRBJ1-1; D may be TRBD1 (6 bases). Germline lookup yields CDR1 MNHEY and CDR2 SVGAGI. The CDR3 consists of 15 residues. Trimming stripped 2 bases from V and 4 bases from J, with 14 bases between. The CDR3 loop is CASSYSHRVGTEAFF. In nucleotides, the CDR3 is TGTGCCAGCAGTTACAGTCACAGGGTGGGCACTGAAGCTTTCTTT.

This clonotype was picked up a small number of times. V is TRBV6-2 or TRBV6-3 and J is TRBJ2-7, with unresolved D. CDR1 is MNHEY, CDR2 SVGEGT, per germline. This CDR3 is built from 16 residues. V was clipped by 0 bases and J by 2 bases, with 14 bases between them. In DNA form, the CDR3 reads TGTGCCAGCAGTTACTCGCTTTCAACTGAGACCTACGAGCAGTACTTC. This gives the protein CASSYSLSTETYEQYF.

This chain links TRBV9 with TRBJ2-3, with 9 bases aligning to TRBD1. The germline V gene encodes CDR1 SGDLS and CDR2 YYNGEE. This CDR3 contains 16 residues. V shed 0 bases, J shed 1 base, and the junction held 3 bases outside the gene matches. For the CDR3, the DNA is TGTGCCAGCAGCGTAGCCCGGGACAGGGGCACAGATACGCAGTATTTT. The encoded protein is CASSVARDRGTDTQYF.

V is TRBV12-3 or TRBV12-4 and J is TRBJ1-5, with a tentative D call TRBD1 (5 bases). This CDR3 has 16 residues. Trimming removed 5 bases from V and 3 bases from J, with 17 bases in between. The CDR3 DNA is TGTGCCAGCAGTACATGGGGCCTGGGAATCAATCAGCCCCAGCATTTT. Translated: CASSTWGLGINQPQHF.

This clonotype was seen ten or more times. This sequence joins TRBV3-1 and TRBJ2-3; possibly TRBD1 for D (6 bases). V was cut by 8 bases and J by 0 bases, with 9 bases left in between. The CDR3 extends over 13 amino acids. In germline, CDR1 is LGHDT, CDR2 YNNKEL (reference sequence). The CDR3 nucleotides are TGTGCCAGCGGACAGTCTAGCACAGATACGCAGTATTTT. This sequence encodes CASGQSSTDTQYF.

In its sample, this clonotype was seen once. The rearrangement uses TRBV12-3 or TRBV12-4 and TRBJ2-3, with 9 bases fitting TRBD1. This CDR3 is built from 15 residues. After removal of 6 bases from V and 5 bases from J, the junction contained 9 bases not matched to a gene. In nucleotides, the CDR3 is TGTGCCAGCAGGACCCTGGGACAGGGAGGAGATACGCAGTATTTT. Translated, it gives CASRTLGQGGDTQYF.

This clonotype came up a few times. The V gene is TRBV10-2, the J gene TRBJ1-1; 8 nucleotides match TRBD1. The germline CDR1 and CDR2 sequences are WSHSY and SAAADI. The V gene end was trimmed by 2 bases and the J gene end by 4 bases; junction bases not matched to a gene: 6. The CDR3 contains 15 residues. CDR3 nucleotides: TGCGCCAGCAGTGAGAGGACAGGGAGGGCCACTGAAGCTTTCTTT. Its translation: CASSERTGRATEAFF.

J is TRBJ2-2 and V is TRBV11-2, with D tentatively TRBD1 (6 bases). The CDR3 contains 15 residues. Trimming removed 6 bases from V and 1 base from J, with 12 bases in between. In germline, CDR1 is SGHAT, CDR2 FQNNGV. This CDR3 reads CASRPFRGNTGELFF. CDR3 nucleotide sequence: TGTGCCAGCAGGCCCTTCAGGGGGAACACCGGGGAGCTGTTTTTT.

The rearrangement uses TRBV2 and TRBJ1-5; D gene unclear. The CDR3 sequence is 14 residues long. CDR1 SNHLY and CDR2 FYNNEI come from the germline V gene. The ends were cut back, 6 bases at V and 2 bases at J, with 11 bases in the middle. CDR3 coding DNA: TGTGCCAGCAGCGAGGCCGCAGGCAATCAGCCCCAGCATTTT. Translating it yields CASSEAAGNQPQHF.

This clonotype was picked up many times. The V and J genes are TRBV14 and TRBJ2-7, with 8 bases fitting TRBD1. Germline V gene lookup returns CDR1 SGHDN and CDR2 FVKESK. The CDR3 has 13 amino acids. After removal of 8 bases from V and 6 bases from J, the junction contained 9 bases not matched to a gene. Here the CDR3 reads CASGGQGFFEQYF. In DNA form, the CDR3 reads TGTGCCAGCGGAGGACAGGGTTTCTTCGAGCAGTACTTC.

This clonotype has a count of ten or more. This chain joins TRBV7-2 and TRBJ2-7; tentative D call: TRBD1 (6 bases). Per germline, CDR1 SGHTA and CDR2 FQGNSA. Between the trimmed V and J ends, which lost 5 bases and 7 bases, there was a span of 15 bases. CDR3 length: 13 amino acids. In nucleotides, the CDR3 is TGTGCCAGCAGCCTCACAGGGTTTGGAGAGCAGTACGTC. As protein: CASSLTGFGEQYV.

The gene calls are TRBV24-1 and TRBJ2-2, with TRBD1 matching 9 bases. CDR1 is KGHDR, CDR2 SFDVKD, per germline. The CDR3 loop spans 16 amino acids. V gave up 7 bases and J gave up 6 bases; unmatched junction bases: 11. Here the CDR3 DNA reads TGTGCCACCAGGGCCCGCGACAGGGGGGGAGCCGGGGAGCTGTTTTTT. Amino acids: CATRARDRGGAGELFF.

The chain carries TRBV12-3 or TRBV12-4 and TRBJ2-3, with 12 bases aligning to TRBD2. This CDR3 comprises 17 residues. Trimming at V came to 1 base and at J to 4 bases, leaving 6 bases not matched to a gene. The CDR3 DNA follows: TGTGCCAGCAGTTTAGAGCGGACTAGCGGGAACTCAGATACGCAGTATTTT. Translated, it gives CASSLERTSGNSDTQYF.

V is TRBV28 and J is TRBJ1-1; D is perhaps TRBD1 (5 bases). The CDR3 is 13 residues long. Germline CDR1 MDHEN, CDR2 SYDVKM. Trimming shortened V by 6 bases and J by 4 bases, and 12 bases separated the two germline ends. This CDR3 reads CASRYGGGTEAFF. The CDR3 DNA is TGTGCCAGCAGGTATGGTGGGGGCACTGAAGCTTTCTTT.

This rearrangement joins TRBV3-1 to TRBJ2-7; tentatively, D is TRBD1 (6 bases). With 4 bases removed from V and 3 bases from J, the gap between germline ends came to 13 bases. Germline V gene lookup returns CDR1 LGHDT and CDR2 YNNKEL (reference sequence). CDR3 size: 14 residues. The CDR3 coding sequence is TGTGCCAGCAGCCCAAACAGGGCGAGCTACGAGCAGTACTTC. As protein: CASSPNRASYEQYF.

The genes are TRBV5-1 and TRBJ2-2, with D maybe TRBD2 (6 bases). Germline V gene sequence: CDR1 SGHRS, CDR2 YFSETQ. The CDR3 consists of 16 residues. Trimming cost V 0 bases and J 0 bases, with 9 bases left between them. The CDR3 sequence: CASSLAGLTNTGELFF. The DNA for the CDR3 is TGCGCCAGCAGCTTGGCCGGACTAACGAACACCGGGGAGCTGTTTTTT.

This clonotype was found a few times. V and J are TRBV7-2 and TRBJ2-3, with 7 bases aligning to TRBD2. V lost 5 bases to trimming and J lost 3 bases; unmatched junction nucleotides: 5. The CDR3 sequence is 14 residues long. Per germline, CDR1 SGHTA and CDR2 FQGNSA. CDR3 loop: CASSPGLDTDTQYF. The CDR3 DNA follows: TGTGCCAGCAGCCCCGGACTAGATACAGATACGCAGTATTTT.

The rearrangement uses TRBV7-8 and TRBJ2-7; D unresolved. Germline-derived CDR1 and CDR2 are SGHVS and FQNEAQ. V was cut by 3 bases and J by 6 bases, with 12 bases left in between. CDR3 size: 13 residues. CDR3 protein: CASSFSSSGEQYV. The CDR3 DNA follows: TGTGCCAGCAGCTTTAGTAGTTCGGGCGAGCAGTACGTC.

This clonotype was seen at least ten times. The chain has TRBV6-2 or TRBV6-3 and TRBJ2-5; D may match TRBD1 or TRBD2 (5 bases each). Germline-derived CDR1 and CDR2 are MNHEY and SVGEGT. The V end was cut by 4 bases, the J end by 3 bases, with 9 bases between. This CDR3 contains 13 residues. The CDR3, as DNA: TGTGCCAGCAGTTCGGGGACCGAAGAGACCCAGTACTTC. It codes for CASSSGTEETQYF.